This is a list of T cell receptor beta chains from one sample in a study of CD8 T cells in ankylosing spondylitis. TCRdb reprocessed the 5' RACE reads via MiXCR and lists one record per CDR3 protein. In the table there are about 36,000 distinct CDR3 sequences, 4.5% to 6% of which are singletons. The sequencing sample was made of blood, either unsorted or a sorted T cell fraction (not recorded which). The source is a male donor with ankylosing spondylitis or in good health (not recorded which). Both conserved end residues are part of each CDR3. The D gene is left open where the match is weak. Some rows have no size entry. The others give once, few or many, or a class for an expanded clone.

d_call j_call clone_size v_call cdr3_nt cdr3_aa
TRBD1 TRBJ2-7 many TRBV20-1 TGCAGTGCGAGTCGGCCGGGACAGGCCTACGAGCAGTACTTC CSASRPGQAYEQYF
TRBD1 TRBJ1-1 few TRBV7-3 TGTGCCAGCAGCGCCCGACAGGGAGGCACTGAAGCTTTCTTT CASSARQGGTEAFF
TRBD1 TRBJ2-1 many TRBV10-3 TGTGCCATCAGTGAGTGGTCGGGACAGGTCATCAATGAGCAGTTCTTC CAISEWSGQVINEQFF
NA TRBJ2-1 many TRBV12-3/TRBV12-4 TGTGCCAGCAATTTTGTAGGGGGTGAGCAGTTCTTC CASNFVGGEQFF
TRBD1 TRBJ1-5 many TRBV28 TGTGCCAGCAGAGACAGGGGCGTACGCAGCAATCAGCCCCAGCATTTT CASRDRGVRSNQPQHF
TRBD1 TRBJ1-5 many TRBV27 TGTGCCAGCAGTTTTGGACAGGCTACGGGCAATCAGCCCCAGCATTTT CASSFGQATGNQPQHF
TRBD1 TRBJ2-1 many TRBV5-5 TGTGCCAGCAGCTTTCCGGTAGCGGGACAGGGGTTAGGCAATGAGCAGTTCTTC CASSFPVAGQGLGNEQFF
NA TRBJ2-7 many TRBV7-9 TGTGCCAGCAGCTTACAGGGCGGCACTTCCTACGAGCAGTACTTC CASSLQGGTSYEQYF
NA TRBJ1-2 many TRBV6-6 TGTGCCAGCAGGACAGAGAGGTCTGGAGGCTACACCTTC CASRTERSGGYTF
TRBD2 TRBJ2-3 many TRBV5-1 TGCGCCAGCAGCTTGGCAGTACTAGCGGAGGGCACAGATACGCAGTATTTT CASSLAVLAEGTDTQYF
NA TRBJ2-4 many TRBV19 TGTGCCAGTAGCACACAGGGGCTAGTCGGGGGCATTCAGTACTTC CASSTQGLVGGIQYF
NA TRBJ2-6 many TRBV28 TGTGCCAGCTCCGAATACCCTGGGGCCAACGTCCTGACTTTC CASSEYPGANVLTF
NA TRBJ2-5 NA TRBV12-3/TRBV12-4 TGTACCAGCAGTTTAGCGGTTCTACCACGGGTCGTCGCCCAAGAGACCCAGTACTTC CTSSLAVLPRVVAQETQYF
TRBD1 TRBJ2-7 many TRBV2 TGTGCCAGCAGTGAAGTCGGGACAGGACCCTACGAGCAGTACTTC CASSEVGTGPYEQYF
NA TRBJ2-7 many TRBV9 TGTGCCAGCAGCGGAGGACTTAACTCCTACGAGCAGTACTTC CASSGGLNSYEQYF
NA TRBJ2-1 many TRBV7-9 TGTGCCAGCAGCGGGGACTTCCCGTCCTACAATGAGCAGTTCTTC CASSGDFPSYNEQFF
NA TRBJ1-6 many TRBV28 TGTGCCAGCAGATCCCCAGGTCCCCGAAATTCACCCCTCCACTTT CASRSPGPRNSPLHF
TRBD1 TRBJ1-1 NA TRBV7-8 TGTGCCAGCAGCTCAAGACAGGGGGCGGTTGAAGTTTTCTTT CASSSRQGAVEVFF
NA TRBJ2-7 many TRBV5-1 TGCGCCAGCAGCCTCTACGGTTCACCCACCTACGAGCAGTACTTC CASSLYGSPTYEQYF
TRBD1 TRBJ1-4 many TRBV27 TGTGCCAGCTGGGACAGGGGGTCCGGAAAACTGTTTTTT CASWDRGSGKLFF
NA TRBJ1-2 many TRBV11-2 TGTGCCAGCAGCTTAAGTAACGGCTATGGCTACACCTTC CASSLSNGYGYTF
TRBD1 TRBJ2-1 many TRBV12-3/TRBV12-4 TGTGCCAGCAGTTTAGGTCCCGGGACAGGTTACAATGAGCAGTTCTTC CASSLGPGTGYNEQFF
TRBD2 TRBJ2-7 many TRBV5-1 TGCGCCAGCAGTGCAGGGACTAGATCCTACGAGCAGTACTTC CASSAGTRSYEQYF
NA TRBJ2-5 many TRBV20-1 TGCAGTGCCCCTCTTCGGGAGACCCAGTACTTC CSAPLRETQYF
NA TRBJ1-6 many TRBV9 TGTGCCAGCAGCTCGGATCCCAATTCACCCCTCCACTTT CASSSDPNSPLHF
NA TRBJ2-5 many TRBV20-1 TGCAGTGCTAATCCCCCAGGGTGGGAGACCCAGTACTTC CSANPPGWETQYF
NA TRBJ2-7 many TRBV24-1 TGTGCCACCAGTGATTACTACGAGCAGTACTTC CATSDYYEQYF